This T cell receptor (beta chain) stems from a study of blood T cell repertoires in COVID-19. Turning to the study itself: The United States, Italy and Spain were the sources of the acute and convalescent COVID-19 samples. PBMCs, B-cell-depleted T cells, or T cells provided the cDNA or gDNA that made up the material.

The germline V gene has CDR1 KGHSH and CDR2 LQKENI. The ends were cut back, 2 bases at V and 3 bases at J, with 7 bases in the middle. The CDR3 has 13 amino acids. The table came from immunoSEQ multiplex PCR; TCRdb's copy has only in-frame clones and leaves some out. The sample has under 500,000 clones, about 85% seen once. Cohort placement rested on clinical history that participants reported themselves. The specimen sequenced was PBMCs or T cells enriched from blood (not recorded which). The TCR originated in a woman between 18 and 29 years old with acute COVID-19. The rearrangement uses TRBV18 and TRBJ1-1; D unresolved. The CDR3 spells CASSPSPDTEAFF. DNA of the CDR3: TGTGCCAGCTCACCATCCCCTGACACTGAAGCTTTCTTT. The whole variable domain, filled in from reference TRBV18 and TRBJ1-1, reads NAGVMQNPRHLVRRRGQEARLRCSPMKGHSHVYWYRQLPEEGLKFMVYLQKENIIDESGMPKERFSAEFPKEGPSILRIQQVVRGDSAAYFCASSPSPDTEAFFGQGTRLTVV.